One sample yielded the 19 T cell receptor beta chains listed below, sequenced in a study of memory B cells and T cells in multiple sclerosis. CFSE-dim autoproliferating and CFSE-high non-proliferating T cells from unstimulated culture were sequenced separately. Cultures began with about 50 million CFSE-labeled PBMCs, unstimulated for six to seven days, with replicate wells pooled. Generated by immunoSEQ multiplex PCR, the TCRdb table keeps only in-frame clones and is missing some. The sample has over 35,000 clones, roughly four fifths seen once. Their antigens are not known. The material sequenced was PBMCs from blood kept in culture. All receptors derive from a human donor with multiple sclerosis.

The chain couples TRBV21-1 to TRBJ1-4. TRBV21-1 is labeled a pseudogene. The CDR3 consists of 14 residues. CDR3 sequence reads: CASSARGPGEKLFF. CDR3 DNA sequence: TGTGCCAGCAGCGCCCGGGGTCCCGGCGAAAAACTGTTTTTT.

This sequence joins TRBV7-9 and TRBJ2-1; no clear D. The CDR3 contains 12 residues. Trimming took off 5 bases at V and 12 bases at J, with 14 bases between the two ends. The V gene's germline CDR1 is SEHNR and CDR2 FQNEAQ (reference sequence). The CDR3 nucleotides read TGTGCCAGCAGCCCCGGTGAGACCGCGCAGTTCTTC. Translating it yields CASSPGETAQFF.

This clone has a handful of counts. The CDR3: CASSPRTGPYNEQFF. The CDR3 DNA follows: TGTGCCAGTAGTCCTCGGACCGGGCCCTACAATGAGCAGTTCTTC. The chain is built from TRBV19 and TRBJ2-1; D remains unclear. The CDR3 extends over 15 amino acids. Germline lookup yields CDR1 LNHDA and CDR2 SQIVND (reference sequence). V was clipped by 5 bases and J by 2 bases, with 13 bases between them.

The chain employs TRBV9 and TRBJ2-1; D is unresolved. The CDR3 spans 15 residues. Trimming stripped 0 bases from V and 2 bases from J, with 9 bases between. Germline values: CDR1 SGDLS, CDR2 YYNGEE. Here the CDR3 DNA reads TGTGCCAGCAGCGTAGGGGTCGCAACCTACAATGAGCAGTTCTTC. This encodes CASSVGVATYNEQFF. Full variable domain (outside the CDR3, taken from reference TRBV9 and TRBJ2-1): DSGVTQTPKHLITATGQRVTLRCSPRSGDLSVYWYQQSLDQGLQFLIQYYNGEERAKGNILERFSAQQFPDLHSELNLSSLELGDSALYFCASSVGVATYNEQFFGPGTRLTVL.

This sequence joins TRBV20-1 and TRBJ2-3, with TRBD1 identical over 9 bases. Looked up from germline, CDR1 is DFQATT and CDR2 is SNEGSKA (reference sequence). J lost 13 bases, V lost 5 bases, and 4 bases had no gene match. The CDR3 is 10 amino acids. The CDR3 DNA is TGCAGTGCTTGGGACAGGGAGGAGTATTTT. This gives the protein CSAWDREEYF.

The chain is built from TRBV6-6 and TRBJ1-1, with D uncertain. This CDR3 region has 12 residues. The V gene lost 0 bases and the J gene lost 6 bases, with 5 bases spanning the gap. Germline CDR1 reads MNHNY; CDR2 reads SVGAGI (reference sequence). CDR3 bases: TGTGCCAGCAGTTACTCGCCCCCTGAAGCTTTCTTT. Its protein product is CASSYSPPEAFF.

This clone was seen once. For the CDR3, the DNA is TGTGCCAGCAGTGATGCGGGACAGGCGTACACTGAAGCTTTCTTT. Translation gives CASSDAGQAYTEAFF. This chain joins TRBV6-1 and TRBJ1-1; 8 positions agree with TRBD1. The CDR3 length is 15 residues. CDR1 and CDR2 (germline): MNHNS, SASEGT. The junction had 6 bases not matched to a gene; V was cut back by 3 bases and J by 3 bases.

This clone was found once. The rearrangement uses TRBV6-5 and TRBJ2-2; D not certain. Trimming pared 0 bases from V and 7 bases from J, leaving 12 bases between. CDR1 and CDR2 from the germline V gene are MNHEY and SVGAGI. The CDR3 sequence is 15 residues long. CDR3 sequence: CASSYSRTWGGELFF. The DNA of the CDR3 is TGTGCCAGCAGTTACTCCCGCACCTGGGGCGGGGAGCTGTTTTTT.

Only a few counts were recorded for this clone. In nucleotides, the CDR3 is TGTGCCAGCATTCCTCGGGGTGCGGACTCTGGAAACACCATATATTTT. Protein product: CASIPRGADSGNTIYF. This rearrangement joins TRBV28 to TRBJ1-3; D ambiguous. Trimming removed 7 bases from V and 0 bases from J, with 16 bases in between. The CDR3 sequence is 16 residues long. Germline loops: CDR1 MDHEN, CDR2 SYDVKM. The full variable domain, completed using reference TRBV28 and TRBJ1-3, is DVKVTQSSRYLVKRTGEKVFLECVQDMDHENMFWYRQDPGLGLRLIYFSYDVKMKEKGDIPEGYSVSREKKERFSLILESASTNQTSMYLCASIPRGADSGNTIYFGEGSWLTVV.

This clone was observed a handful of times. This chain connects TRBV15 to TRBJ2-1, with 8 bases matching TRBD1. The CDR3 totals 15 residues. Germline CDR1 LNHNV, CDR2 YYDKDF (reference sequence). After removal of 9 bases from V and 5 bases from J, the junction contained 12 bases not matched to a gene. CDR3 nucleotide sequence: TGTGCCACAACCACAGGGGGGCTAGCACACAATGAGCAGTTCTTC. This codes for CATTTGGLAHNEQFF.

V gene TRBV30 combines with J gene TRBJ1-5; tentatively, D is TRBD1 (5 bases). Germline V gene lookup returns CDR1 GTSNPN and CDR2 SVGIG (reference sequence). Trimming left V 2 bases short and J 5 bases short, with 10 bases between. The CDR3 consists of 13 residues. CDR3 residues: CAWSSGGYQPQHF. CDR3 bases: TGTGCCTGGAGTTCCGGGGGGTATCAGCCCCAGCATTTT.

V gene TRBV9 combines with J gene TRBJ2-6; 7 bases are shared with TRBD1. Germline V gene lookup returns CDR1 SGDLS and CDR2 YYNGEE. The V segment lost 3 bases and the J segment 1 base; nucleotides outside the gene matches: 1. The CDR3 is made up of 15 amino acids. The chain's CDR3 is CASSGQGSGANVLTF. For the CDR3, the DNA is TGTGCCAGCAGCGGACAGGGATCTGGGGCCAACGTCCTGACTTTC.

This clone came up once. V and J are TRBV6-5 and TRBJ2-2; D possibly corresponds to TRBD2 (5 bases). The CDR3 consists of 16 residues. The V gene's germline CDR1 is MNHEY and CDR2 SVGAGI. The germline V and J ends were trimmed by 0 bases and 2 bases, with 10 bases remaining between them. In DNA, the CDR3 is TGTGCCAGCAGTTACTCGAGGGCCGCCAACACCGGGGAGCTGTTTTTT. It encodes CASSYSRAANTGELFF.

V usage is TRBV9 and J usage is TRBJ1-1; 8 bases fit TRBD1. Germline values: CDR1 SGDLS, CDR2 YYNGEE. J lost 0 bases, V lost 4 bases, and 8 bases had no gene match. The CDR3 spans 16 residues. CDR3 region: CASSPWDRPMNTEAFF. The CDR3 DNA follows: TGTGCCAGCAGCCCCTGGGACAGGCCAATGAACACTGAAGCTTTCTTT.

The chain uses TRBV11-3 and TRBJ2-7; unclear D gene. Trimming removed 5 bases from V and 0 bases from J, with 8 bases in between. Germline loops: CDR1 SGHNT, CDR2 YENEEA. The CDR3 length is 13 residues. The DNA for the CDR3 is TGTGCCAGCAGCCCCGTCGACTCCTACGAGCAGTACTTC. Translation gives CASSPVDSYEQYF.

V usage is TRBV5-1 and J usage is TRBJ2-7; D is undetermined. CDR1 and CDR2 from the germline V gene are SGHRS and YFSETQ. This CDR3 comprises 15 residues. Trimming removed 1 base from V and 6 bases from J, with 17 bases in between. The CDR3: CASSLTRPTDAEQYF. For the CDR3, the DNA is TGCGCCAGCAGCTTGACCCGGCCCACGGATGCCGAGCAGTACTTC.

The rearrangement links TRBV9 to TRBJ1-3, with TRBD1 as a possible D gene (6 bases). The V gene lost 0 bases and the J gene lost 4 bases, with 8 bases spanning the gap. From germline, CDR1 is SGDLS and CDR2 YYNGEE. The CDR3 length is 14 residues. The CDR3 region has the DNA TGTGCCAGCAGCGTAGGCCAGGGGGGAAACACCATATATTTT. This encodes CASSVGQGGNTIYF.

CDR3: CASSAYPGHQISPLHF. CDR3 bases: TGTGCCAGCAGCGCCTACCCGGGACATCAGATTTCACCCCTCCACTTT. The chain recombines TRBV9 with TRBJ1-6, with D perhaps TRBD1 (6 bases). V gave up 3 bases and J gave up 9 bases, with 19 bases separating them. The germline V gene encodes CDR1 SGDLS and CDR2 YYNGEE. This CDR3 is built from 16 residues. Full variable domain (outside the CDR3, taken from reference TRBV9 and TRBJ1-6): DSGVTQTPKHLITATGQRVTLRCSPRSGDLSVYWYQQSLDQGLQFLIQYYNGEERAKGNILERFSAQQFPDLHSELNLSSLELGDSALYFCASSAYPGHQISPLHFGNGTRLTVT.

The rearrangement joins TRBV7-2 to TRBJ1-6; D is possibly TRBD1 (6 bases). The CDR3 has 14 amino acids. The germline V and J ends were trimmed by 1 base and 9 bases, with 10 bases remaining between them. Germline lookup yields CDR1 SGHTA and CDR2 FQGNSA. As DNA, the CDR3 is TGTGCCAGCAGCTTAGGGACAGCATTTTCACCCCTCCACTTT. Its translation: CASSLGTAFSPLHF. The full variable domain, in which reference TRBV7-2 and TRBJ1-6 provide the parts outside the CDR3, is GAGVSQSPSNKVTEKGKDVELRCDPISGHTALYWYRQSLGQGLEFLIYFQGNSAPDKSGLPSDRFSAERTGGSVSTLTIQRTQQEDSAVYLCASSLGTAFSPLHFGNGTRLTVT.